These 30 T cell receptor beta chains share one sample of origin, sequenced in a study of T cell responses to AZD1222 COVID-19 vaccine. Produced via immunoSEQ multiplex PCR; TCRdb's table is partial and in-frame only. This sample yields tens of thousands of clones, of which 80% to 90% are seen a single time; roughly 10% belongs to the top ten. The sample here was peripheral blood, taken 28 days after the second AZD1222 dose. Receptor source: an adult who received the AZD1222 COVID-19 vaccine.

The genes are TRBV19 and TRBJ1-6; maybe TRBD1 (6 bases). V was pared by 11 bases and J by 8 bases, with 16 bases between. Germline V gives CDR1 LNHDA, CDR2 SQIVND (reference sequence). The CDR3 extends over 13 amino acids. CDR3 region: CAASENRDSPLHF. The CDR3 bases are TGTGCCGCCTCAGAGAACAGGGATTCACCCCTCCACTTT.

The chain employs TRBV15 and TRBJ1-3; TRBD1 might be the D (5 bases). The length of the CDR3 is 14 residues. The V gene lost 4 bases and the J gene lost 2 bases, with 9 bases spanning the gap. Germline CDR1 LNHNV, CDR2 YYDKDF (reference sequence). CDR3 residues: CATSIVGAGNTIYF. The CDR3 DNA sequence: TGTGCCACCAGCATCGTAGGGGCTGGAAACACCATATATTTT.

The chain is built from TRBV18 and TRBJ2-7; the match to TRBD1 covers 12 bases. Germline values: CDR1 KGHSH, CDR2 LQKENI. CDR3 size: 14 residues. Unmatched junction bases numbered 7, after V lost 8 bases and J lost 5 bases. The CDR3 is CASAGTGGYNEQYF. Written as DNA, the CDR3 is TGTGCCAGCGCCGGGACAGGGGGCTATAACGAGCAGTACTTC.

The chain employs TRBV13 and TRBJ2-3; 14 bases match TRBD2. This CDR3 has 20 amino acids. V gave up 5 bases and J gave up 0 bases; unmatched junction bases: 13. Germline CDR1 reads PRHDT; CDR2 reads FYEKMQ (reference sequence). The CDR3 DNA follows: TGTGCCAGCAGCCCACCCGACGGACTAGCGGGGGGTCATAGCACAGATACGCAGTATTTT. Translation: CASSPPDGLAGGHSTDTQYF. The whole variable domain, filled in from reference TRBV13 and TRBJ2-3, reads AAGVIQSPRHLIKEKRETATLKCYPIPRHDTVYWYQQGPGQDPQFLISFYEKMQSDKGSIPDRFSAQQFSDYHSELNMSSLELGDSALYFCASSPPDGLAGGHSTDTQYFGPGTRLTVL.

V usage is TRBV28 and J usage is TRBJ1-2; D might be TRBD1 (5 bases). CDR1 MDHEN and CDR2 SYDVKM come from the germline V gene. The V end was cut by 6 bases, the J end by 5 bases, with 19 bases between. This CDR3 comprises 15 residues. The CDR3 here is CASSPNRGVGYGYTF. CDR3 sequence (DNA): TGTGCCAGCAGCCCGAATAGGGGCGTAGGTTATGGCTACACCTTC.

V usage is TRBV27 and J usage is TRBJ1-5; TRBD1 is a possible D gene (5 bases). Germline V gene lookup returns CDR1 MNHEY and CDR2 SMNVEV (reference sequence). The V end lost 3 bases, the J end lost 3 bases, and 9 bases lay between the germline ends. The CDR3 sequence is 14 residues long. This CDR3 reads CASSFYRTNQPQHF. The CDR3 DNA is TGTGCCAGCAGTTTTTACAGGACCAATCAGCCCCAGCATTTT.

This chain joins TRBV3-1 (or the pseudogene TRBV3-2) and TRBJ2-6, with D perhaps matching TRBD1 or TRBD2 (5 bases each). V lost 2 bases to trimming and J lost 0 bases, with 8 bases between them. The CDR3 extends over 16 amino acids. Germline-derived CDR1 and CDR2 are LGHDT and YNNKEL (reference sequence). The CDR3 sequence is CASSQRGNSGANVLTF. The DNA for the CDR3 is TGTGCCAGCAGCCAACGGGGCAACTCTGGGGCCAACGTCCTGACTTTC.

The rearrangement joins TRBV30 to TRBJ1-4; 10 positions match TRBD1. J was trimmed by 5 bases and V by 3 bases; bases with no gene match: 3. The germline CDR1 and CDR2 sequences are GTSNPN and SVGIG (reference sequence). The CDR3 spans 14 residues. The CDR3: CAWSRTGGNEKLFF. The CDR3 region has the DNA TGTGCCTGGAGCAGGACAGGGGGGAATGAAAAACTGTTTTTT.

On this clone itself: This same CDR3 is encoded by further DNA sequences in the sample. The chain uses TRBV24-1 and TRBJ2-2; D is uncertain. Between the trimmed V and J ends, which lost 5 bases and 1 base, there was a span of 4 bases. Looked up from germline, CDR1 is KGHDR and CDR2 is SFDVKD. CDR3 length equals 13 residues. CDR3 DNA: TGTGCCACCAGTGTCAGGAACACCGGGGAGCTGTTTTTT. Its protein product is CATSVRNTGELFF.

This clone was counted only a few times. This chain joins TRBV7-3 and TRBJ1-3, with D tentatively TRBD1 (5 bases). Per the germline V gene, CDR1 is SGHTA and CDR2 is FQGTGA. The CDR3 length is 15 residues. Trimming took 1 base from V and 4 from J, leaving 11 bases between them. In DNA form, the CDR3 reads TGTGCCAGCAGCTTAAGTGGGACGGCGGGAAACACCATATATTTT. Its protein is CASSLSGTAGNTIYF.

As to this clone: An end of the junction does not agree with germline; a read error may underlie this. The rearrangement links TRBV30 to TRBJ2-7; 9 nucleotides line up with TRBD1. Per germline, CDR1 GTSNPN and CDR2 SVGIG (reference sequence). This CDR3 contains 11 residues. This CDR3 reads CAWSTGTGRHF. CDR3 nucleotide sequence: TGTGCCTGGTCAACCGGGACAGGGAGGCATTTC.

This clone was observed a single time. The DNA of the CDR3 is TGTGCCAGTAGTATGACGAACACCGGGGAGCTGTTTTTT. Protein: CASSMTNTGELFF. The chain has TRBV19 and TRBJ2-2; D is ambiguous. V was cut by 3 bases and J by 0 bases, with 2 bases left in between. This CDR3 is built from 13 residues. From germline, CDR1 is LNHDA and CDR2 SQIVND (reference sequence).

The V and J genes are TRBV7-9 and TRBJ2-7; D gene unclear. The CDR3 is made up of 15 amino acids. Between the trimmed V and J ends, which lost 3 bases and 7 bases, there was a span of 19 bases. Germline V gene data show CDR1 as SEHNR and CDR2 as FQNEAQ (reference sequence). The CDR3 here is CASSLVSQPEEEQYF. The CDR3 DNA sequence: TGTGCCAGCAGCTTGGTGTCCCAGCCTGAGGAAGAGCAGTACTTC.

J is TRBJ2-1 and V is TRBV11-2, with D uncertain. The CDR3 sequence is 12 residues long. CDR1 and CDR2 from the germline V gene are SGHAT and FQNNGV. Trimming stripped 7 bases from V and 8 bases from J, with 12 bases between. CDR3 amino acids: CASTSFSDEQFF. DNA of the CDR3: TGTGCCAGCACCTCCTTTTCGGATGAGCAGTTCTTC. Full variable domain (rest looked up from reference TRBV11-2 and TRBJ2-1): EAGVAQSPRYKIIEKRQSVAFWCNPISGHATLYWYQQILGQGPKLLIQFQNNGVVDDSQLPKDRFSAERLKGVDSTLKIQPAKLEDSAVYLCASTSFSDEQFFGPGTRLTVL.

The chain carries TRBV28 and TRBJ1-4; 9 nucleotides line up with TRBD1. Germline assignment: CDR1 MDHEN and CDR2 SYDVKM. This CDR3 comprises 12 residues. Unmatched junction bases numbered 5, after V lost 5 bases and J lost 13 bases. CDR3 protein: CASSGQGPGLFF. The CDR3 DNA follows: TGTGCCAGCAGTGGACAGGGGCCGGGACTGTTTTTT.

This chain uses TRBV6-1 with TRBJ2-3; possibly TRBD1 or TRBD2 for D (6 bases each). Germline values: CDR1 MNHNS, CDR2 SASEGT. With 1 base removed from V and 1 base from J, the gap between germline ends came to 18 bases. The length of the CDR3 is 18 residues. The CDR3 DNA reads TGTGCCAGCAGTGAAGTTTTTTTCTCAGGGGAGGGCACAGATACGCAGTATTTT. The encoded protein is CASSEVFFSGEGTDTQYF.

The chain uses TRBV5-1 and TRBJ2-1, with 15 nucleotides matching TRBD2. The CDR3 has 16 amino acids. With 3 bases clipped from V and 13 bases from J, the junction kept 11 bases outside the gene matches. Germline CDR1 and CDR2: SGHRS and YFSETQ. The DNA of the CDR3 is TGCGCCAGCAGCTCCTGGACTAGCGGGGGGGCCGCGAAACAGTTCTTC. Translated, it gives CASSSWTSGGAAKQFF.

J is TRBJ2-5 and V is TRBV6-5; TRBD2 agrees at 13 bases. Germline V gives CDR1 MNHEY, CDR2 SVGAGI. The ends lost 6 bases at V and 4 bases at J; junction bases unmatched: 5. This CDR3 contains 15 residues. CDR3 nucleotide sequence: TGTGCCAGCAGGAGACTAGCGGGGGGCGCAGAGACCCAGTACTTC. Protein sequence: CASRRLAGGAETQYF.

V and J are TRBV28 and TRBJ1-5, with TRBD1 identical over 10 bases. This CDR3 has 15 residues. Germline CDR1 and CDR2: MDHEN and SYDVKM. Germline trimming cut 7 bases from V and 5 bases from J; bases unmatched to any gene: 8. This CDR3 is CASMRTGGYYQPQHF. For the CDR3, the DNA is TGTGCCAGCATGAGGACAGGGGGATACTATCAGCCCCAGCATTTT.

The rearrangement joins TRBV13 to TRBJ1-2; no firm D call. Trimming cost V 4 bases and J 8 bases, with 11 bases left between them. Germline CDR1 PRHDT, CDR2 FYEKMQ (reference sequence). The CDR3 spans 12 residues. In DNA, the CDR3 is TGTGCCAGCAGCTCCGGACGTCTCGGCTACACCTTC. As protein: CASSSGRLGYTF.

The chain is built from TRBV2 and TRBJ2-1; no clear D gene. The V gene lost 4 bases and the J gene lost 10 bases, with 14 bases spanning the gap. The CDR3 runs 13 residues. Germline V lookup: CDR1 SNHLY, CDR2 FYNNEI. The CDR3 protein is CASSGELFQEQFF. The CDR3 nucleotides are TGTGCCAGCAGTGGGGAACTTTTTCAAGAGCAGTTCTTC.

CDR3 sequence: CASSLDVFRTEAFF. Written as DNA, the CDR3 is TGCGCCAGCAGCTTGGATGTATTTAGGACTGAAGCTTTCTTT. The chain uses TRBV5-1 and TRBJ1-1; D ambiguous. Germline V CDR1 and CDR2: SGHRS, YFSETQ. The CDR3 is 14 residues long. The germline V and J ends were trimmed by 0 bases and 5 bases, with 11 bases remaining between them.

CDR3: CASSLMWPGGWMDTQYF. The CDR3 DNA reads as TGTGCCAGCAGTTTAATGTGGCCGGGTGGGTGGATGGATACGCAGTATTTT. The V gene is TRBV27, the J gene TRBJ2-3; no clear D gene. Trimming removed 2 bases from V and 6 bases from J, with 21 bases in between. The V gene's germline CDR1 is MNHEY and CDR2 SMNVEV (reference sequence). This CDR3 spans 17 amino acids.

V and J are TRBV3-1 (or the pseudogene TRBV3-2) and TRBJ2-6; D call uncertain. This CDR3 is built from 15 residues. CDR1 and CDR2 (germline): LGHDT, YNNKEL (reference sequence). V lost 0 bases, J lost 0 bases, and 3 bases lay in between. This CDR3 is CASSQDHSGANVLTF. In DNA, the CDR3 is TGTGCCAGCAGCCAAGATCACTCTGGGGCCAACGTCCTGACTTTC.

Details on this clone: Other DNA sequences from this sample encode an identical CDR3 as well. V usage is TRBV12-5 and J usage is TRBJ2-5; D is unclear. V gave up 5 bases and J gave up 5 bases, with 9 bases separating them. The CDR3 loop spans 12 amino acids. The germline V gene encodes CDR1 LGHNT and CDR2 FRNRAP. DNA of the CDR3: TGTGCTAGTGGTCCCGATCGGGAGACCCAGTACTTC. As protein: CASGPDRETQYF.

This chain uses TRBV10-3 with TRBJ1-5; 7 bases match TRBD1. V was clipped by 0 bases and J by 7 bases; unmatched bases: 3. This CDR3 has 14 amino acids. Germline-derived CDR1 and CDR2 are ENHRY and SYGVKD. CDR3 coding DNA: TGTGCCATCAGTGAGTCAGGGGGCACCCAGCCCCAGCATTTT. Translation: CAISESGGTQPQHF.

Comments on this clone: In the same sample, other DNA sequences code for this CDR3. The chain links TRBV28 to TRBJ1-2; D is undetermined. The CDR3 covers 11 residues. The V end was cut by 1 base, the J end by 3 bases, with 0 bases between. The germline V gene has CDR1 MDHEN and CDR2 SYDVKM. CDR3 bases: TGTGCCAGCAGTTTATACTATGGCTACACCTTC. Amino acid sequence: CASSLYYGYTF.

This clone was observed once. This chain connects TRBV15 to TRBJ1-1, with D maybe TRBD1 (5 bases). The germline CDR1 and CDR2 sequences are LNHNV and YYDKDF (reference sequence). V lost 2 bases and J 0 bases, leaving 10 bases between the germline ends. This CDR3 is 15 amino acids long. CDR3 DNA: TGTGCCACCAGCAGATCGGGACGGTTGAACACTGAAGCTTTCTTT. It yields the protein CATSRSGRLNTEAFF.

This clone was detected a few times. Other nucleotide sequences in the sample specify the same CDR3. The rearrangement links TRBV7-9 to TRBJ1-2, with D uncertain. The germline V gene encodes CDR1 SEHNR and CDR2 FQNEAQ (reference sequence). The CDR3 runs 13 residues. V was shortened by 1 base and J by 7 bases, with 10 bases between the two germline ends. The DNA for the CDR3 is TGTGCCAGCAGCTTAGGGTCAGGTGGTGGCTACACCTTC. Translated, it gives CASSLGSGGGYTF.

The V and J genes are TRBV19 and TRBJ2-1; 9 bases map to TRBD1. Germline CDR1 is LNHDA and CDR2 is SQIVND (reference sequence). Unmatched junction bases numbered 10, after V lost 8 bases and J lost 2 bases. This CDR3 has 16 residues. The CDR3, as DNA: TGTGCCAGTCAGAAAAGACAGGGGGGGCCCTACAATGAGCAGTTCTTC. Its protein is CASQKRQGGPYNEQFF.